These T cell receptor beta chains were read from a single sample in a study of cytomegalovirus exposure and HLA in healthy donors. Repertoires were generated with immunoSEQ multiplex PCR, while TCRdb's copy carries only in-frame clones and drops some. This sample carries under 150,000 clones, over 80% of them seen once, and the ten largest clones take more than 3%. Sequencing was carried out using PBMCs. Receptors were obtained from a male donor in good health and CMV-seronegative. Both conserved end residues are part of each CDR3. The D gene is left open where the match is weak. Only part of the rows carry a size: once, few, many, or a class if the clone is expanded.

D	V	J	size	CDR3	DNA
TRBD2	TRBV18	TRBJ2-2	NA	CASSRLADGELFF	TGTGCCAGCTCAAGACTAGCGGACGGGGAGCTGTTTTTT
TRBD2	TRBV5-1	TRBJ2-7	NA	CASSPSGGPTYEQYF	TGCGCCAGCAGCCCCAGCGGGGGCCCAACCTACGAGCAGTACTTC
NA	TRBV19	TRBJ2-2	NA	CASQAGLMNTGELFF	TGTGCCAGCCAAGCCGGACTAATGAACACCGGGGAGCTGTTTTTT
TRBD1	TRBV7-2	TRBJ2-5	few	CASSRDREETQYF	TGTGCCAGCAGCCGGGACAGGGAAGAGACCCAGTACTTC
NA	TRBV29-1	TRBJ2-3	NA	CSAPIKATGGGDTQYF	TGCAGCGCCCCGATTAAAGCGACAGGTGGGGGAGATACGCAGTATTTT
NA	TRBV7-9	TRBJ1-2	NA	CSSSLFKPDYGYTF	TGTTCCAGCAGCTTGTTTAAACCGGACTATGGCTACACCTTC
TRBD2	TRBV5-6	TRBJ2-5	NA	CASSLNLAGGLKTQYF	TGTGCCAGCAGCTTGAACTTGGCGGGGGGGCTAAAGACCCAGTACTTC
NA	TRBV6-1	TRBJ2-7	NA	CASSETGYYEQYF	TGTGCCAGCAGTGAAACAGGGTACTACGAGCAGTACTTC
TRBD2	TRBV9	TRBJ2-3	few	CASSVGASGVTDTQYF	TGTGCCAGCAGCGTGGGAGCTAGCGGGGTCACGGATACGCAGTATTTT
NA	TRBV2	TRBJ1-1	NA	CASSEVGEYTEAFF	TGTGCCAGCAGTGAGGTCGGGGAGTACACTGAAGCTTTCTTT
TRBD1	TRBV6-7	TRBJ1-1	NA	CAKTQGVEAFF	TGTGCCAAGACACAGGGGGTTGAAGCTTTCTTT
TRBD2	TRBV10-3	TRBJ2-7	few	CAISESGEASGAYEQYF	TGTGCCATCAGTGAGTCGGGGGAGGCTAGCGGGGCCTACGAGCAGTACTTC
NA	TRBV23-1	TRBJ2-6	NA	CASSPLGFWIRDTRPSGANVLTF	TGCGCCAGCAGTCCATTGGGTTTTTGGATCCGGGACACGAGGCCTTCTGGGGCCAACGTCCTGACTTTC
NA	TRBV9	TRBJ2-7	NA	CASSPGVAGAKHEQYF	TGTGCCAGCAGCCCAGGGGTGGCGGGAGCCAAACACGAGCAGTACTTC
TRBD1	TRBV7-9	TRBJ2-7	NA	CASSLAGTGSIDEQYF	TGTGCCAGCAGCTTAGCCGGGACAGGGAGCATCGACGAGCAGTACTTC
NA	TRBV29-1	TRBJ2-5	NA	CSVEWRFQETQYF	TGCAGCGTTGAGTGGCGGTTCCAAGAGACCCAGTACTTC
NA	TRBV4-1	TRBJ1-1	NA	CASSQAGGPTEAFF	TGCGCCAGCAGCCAAGCGGGGGGCCCCACTGAAGCTTTCTTT
TRBD1	TRBV4-1	TRBJ1-4	NA	CASSQEPGTGATNEKLFF	TGCGCCAGCAGCCAAGAGCCCGGGACAGGGGCAACTAATGAAAAACTGTTTTTT
NA	TRBV6-5	TRBJ2-7	NA	CASSYSRYSYEQYF	TGTGCCAGCAGTTACTCGCGGTACTCCTACGAGCAGTACTTC
TRBD2	TRBV29-1	TRBJ2-5	NA	CSVSRTSGGPRMRETQYF	TGCAGCGTTTCCAGGACTAGCGGGGGGCCTAGGATGCGAGAGACCCAGTACTTC
NA	TRBV6-5	TRBJ1-1	few	CASSPRWGDEAFF	TGTGCCAGCAGCCCTAGGTGGGGGGATGAAGCTTTCTTT
NA	TRBV7-6	TRBJ2-3	NA	CASSPRQITDTQYF	TGTGCCAGCAGCCCCCGACAGATCACAGATACGCAGTATTTT
NA	TRBV19	TRBJ1-1	NA	CASSPQGYTEAFF	TGTGCCAGTAGTCCACAGGGTTACACTGAAGCTTTCTTT
TRBD1	TRBV19	TRBJ2-7	NA	CASSIGAGGNEQYF	TGTGCCAGTAGTATAGGGGCAGGGGGAAACGAGCAGTACTTC
NA	TRBV2	TRBJ2-7	NA	CASIPRSGEGGQYF	TGTGCCAGCATCCCTAGGTCAGGGGAAGGTGGGCAGTACTTC
TRBD1	TRBV6-6	TRBJ1-4	few	CASSFKGQGNEKLFF	TGTGCCAGCAGTTTTAAGGGACAGGGTAATGAAAAACTGTTTTTT
TRBD2	TRBV7-8	TRBJ2-7	NA	CASSLAPSGRSYEQYF	TGTGCCAGCAGCTTAGCTCCTAGCGGAAGATCCTACGAGCAGTACTTC
NA	TRBV30	TRBJ2-7	NA	CAWSVSSNHEQYF	TGTGCCTGGAGTGTATCTAGTAACCACGAGCAGTACTTC
TRBD1	TRBV2	TRBJ2-3	NA	CASSGTGGAADTQYF	TGTGCCAGCAGTGGGACAGGGGGCGCGGCAGATACGCAGTATTTT
TRBD2	TRBV10-2	TRBJ2-1	NA	CATRTSGTNEQFF	TGCGCCACCAGGACTAGCGGGACAAATGAGCAGTTCTTC
NA	TRBV21-1	TRBJ1-1	NA	CASSKVGRGTEAFF	NA
NA	TRBV2	TRBJ1-1	NA	CASSEYVGGTGAFF	TGTGCCAGCAGTGAATACGTTGGAGGGACGGGTGCTTTCTTT
NA	TRBV18	TRBJ1-3	NA	CASSPQDSSSGNTIYF	TGTGCCAGCTCACCACAGGACAGCAGCTCTGGAAACACCATATATTTT
NA	TRBV15	TRBJ1-3	few	CATSSRGSGNTIYF	TGTGCCACCAGCAGCAGGGGCTCTGGAAACACCATATATTTT
NA	TRBV19	TRBJ2-7	NA	CASNPTGSSYEQYF	TGTGCCAGTAACCCGACAGGATCCTCCTACGAGCAGTACTTC
TRBD1	TRBV6-1	TRBJ1-2	NA	CASSETTGGELYGYTF	TGTGCCAGCAGTGAGACGACAGGGGGCGAGCTGTATGGCTACACCTTC
NA	TRBV5-1	TRBJ1-2	few	CASSLGAEYYGYTF	TGCGCCAGCAGCTTGGGGGCAGAATACTATGGCTACACCTTC
NA	TRBV5-4	TRBJ2-1	NA	CASSPDSYSYNEQFF	TGTGCCAGCAGTCCCGACAGCTACTCCTACAATGAGCAGTTCTTC
NA	TRBV7-9	TRBJ1-2	NA	CASSPPRPGFGGYTF	TGTGCCAGCAGCCCCCCCCGTCCGGGGTTTGGAGGCTACACCTTC
TRBD2	TRBV5-6	TRBJ2-1	NA	CASSFLAGDGEQFF	TGTGCCAGCAGCTTCCTAGCGGGGGATGGTGAGCAGTTCTTC
NA	TRBV6-5	TRBJ2-1	NA	CASGWRDGYNEQFF	TGTGCCAGCGGATGGCGGGACGGTTACAATGAGCAGTTCTTC
NA	TRBV27	TRBJ2-5	NA	CASRGNEETQYF	TGTGCCAGCCGGGGGAACGAAGAGACCCAGTACTTC